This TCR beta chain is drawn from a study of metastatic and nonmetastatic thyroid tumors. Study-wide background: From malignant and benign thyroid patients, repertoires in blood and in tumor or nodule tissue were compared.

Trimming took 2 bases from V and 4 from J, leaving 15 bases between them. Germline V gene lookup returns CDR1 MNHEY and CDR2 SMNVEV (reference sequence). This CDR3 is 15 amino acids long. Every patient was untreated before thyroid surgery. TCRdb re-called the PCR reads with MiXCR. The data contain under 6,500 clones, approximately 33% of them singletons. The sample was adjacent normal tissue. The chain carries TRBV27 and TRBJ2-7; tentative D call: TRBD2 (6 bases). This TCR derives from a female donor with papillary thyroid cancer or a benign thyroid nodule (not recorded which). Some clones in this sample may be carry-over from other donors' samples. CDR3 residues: CASSLGAGLTYEQYF. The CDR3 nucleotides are TGTGCCAGCAGTTTAGGGGCTGGACTAACGTACGAGCAGTACTTC.